The clone carrying this T cell receptor (beta chain) was counted between two and nine times. The sample comes from a study of blood T cell repertoires in COVID-19. Background on the study: Acute and convalescent COVID-19 specimens originated in the United States, Italy and Spain. The cDNA or gDNA used as material had been derived from T cells, B-cell-depleted T cells, or PBMCs.

The authors' processing: For nucleated cells, counts were estimated from reference gene primer amplification. Sequenced by immunoSEQ multiplex PCR; TCRdb stores in-frame clones only, minus some. The DNA gave D and trimming, while V, J and clone size come from that table. The sample holds 70,000 to 85,000 clones, about 80% seen once. J was trimmed by 3 bases and V by 3 bases; bases with no gene match: 8. The CDR3 contains 17 residues. The germline CDR1 and CDR2 sequences are SGHVT and SQSDAQ. The sequenced sample consisted of peripheral blood. The chain combines TRBV7-4 with TRBJ2-1, with 10 bases matching TRBD2. The clonotype originates from a human donor in a cohort sampled during active COVID-19. The chain's CDR3 is CASSFESGGAGYNEQFF. DNA for the CDR3: TGTGCCAGCAGCTTTGAGAGCGGGGGGGCCGGCTACAATGAGCAGTTCTTC.